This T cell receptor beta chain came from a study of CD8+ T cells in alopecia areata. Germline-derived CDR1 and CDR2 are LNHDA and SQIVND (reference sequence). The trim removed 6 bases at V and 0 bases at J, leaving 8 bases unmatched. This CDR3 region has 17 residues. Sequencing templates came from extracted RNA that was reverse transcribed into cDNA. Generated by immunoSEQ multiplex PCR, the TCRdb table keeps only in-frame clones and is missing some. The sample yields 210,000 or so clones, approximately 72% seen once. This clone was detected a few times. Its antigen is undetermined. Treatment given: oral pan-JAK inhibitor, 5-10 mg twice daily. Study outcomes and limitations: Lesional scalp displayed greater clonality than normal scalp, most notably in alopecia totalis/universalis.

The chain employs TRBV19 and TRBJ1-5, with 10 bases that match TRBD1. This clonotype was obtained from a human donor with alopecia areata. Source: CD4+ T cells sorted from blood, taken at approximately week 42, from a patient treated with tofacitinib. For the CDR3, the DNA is TGTGCCAGTAGACCTGACAGGGGGCTATATAGCAATCAGCCCCAGCATTTT. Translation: CASRPDRGLYSNQPQHF.